Each of the 15 T cell receptor beta chains below was sequenced from the same sample in a study of regulatory T cells in long-lasting Graves disease. To make TCR beta libraries, researchers used iRepertoire HTBI primers and Arm-PCR of CDR3 regions. TCRdb reprocessed the multiplex PCR reads with MiXCR, giving one entry per CDR3 protein. The table records over 250,000 distinct CDR3 sequences, 20% to 25% of them present only once. Described time point: persistent/refractory GD, antithyroid drugs over 5 years with positive TRAb. With RNA extracted from PBMCs as input, the TCR library was made. This specimen was peripheral blood mononuclear cells (PBMCs), taken when the disease was refractory, from a patient treated with antithyroid drugs. These TCRs come from a female donor with Graves disease.

This clonotype was seen ten or more times. The chain is built from TRBV6-5 and TRBJ1-2; tentatively, D is TRBD1 (5 bases). The CDR3 is 15 amino acids. CDR1 is MNHEY, CDR2 SVGAGI, per germline. V lost 2 bases and J 4 bases, leaving 14 bases between the germline ends. The CDR3 protein is CASSYLSDISYGYTF. For the CDR3, the DNA is TGTGCCAGCAGTTACCTCTCGGACATTTCCTATGGCTACACCTTC.

To note about this clonotype: A much more abundant neighbour one base away suggests this may be a read error. DNA of the CDR3: TGTGCCAGCAGCCCAACCAGGAAGGGGGTGGGGGGGGCCAAAAACATTCAGTACTTC. Translating gives CASSPTRKGVGGAKNIQYF. The rearrangement uses TRBV7-2 and TRBJ2-4; D is possibly TRBD2 (7 bases). Germline values: CDR1 SGHTA, CDR2 FQGNSA. The CDR3 runs 19 residues. V lost 5 bases and J 1 base, leaving 24 bases between the germline ends.

The chain uses TRBV20-1 and TRBJ2-7; D is tentatively TRBD1 or TRBD2 (6 bases each). The CDR3 runs 15 residues. V gave up 6 bases and J gave up 2 bases, with 20 bases separating them. CDR1 DFQATT and CDR2 SNEGSKA come from the germline V gene (reference sequence). The CDR3 loop is CSAATRRGATYEQYF. The CDR3 DNA is TGCAGTGCCGCAACCCGAAGGGGGGCTACCTACGAGCAGTACTTC.

There are many counts of this clonotype. The chain has TRBV7-2 and TRBJ2-7; the D gene is possibly TRBD2 (5 bases). Trimming cost V 5 bases and J 5 bases, with 19 bases left between them. This CDR3 is built from 15 residues. Germline V lookup: CDR1 SGHTA, CDR2 FQGNSA. The CDR3: CASSDDGETWNEQYF. Here the CDR3 DNA reads TGTGCCAGCAGCGACGATGGGGAGACCTGGAACGAGCAGTACTTC.

The genes are TRBV9 and TRBJ2-1; D is uncertain. V lost 0 bases, J lost 8 bases, and 15 bases lay in between. CDR3 length: 15 amino acids. Germline V gene data show CDR1 as SGDLS and CDR2 as YYNGEE. This CDR3 is CASSVVGAGGDEQFF. CDR3 in DNA: TGTGCCAGCAGCGTAGTAGGAGCAGGCGGCGATGAGCAGTTCTTC.

This clonotype was counted many times. The J gene is TRBJ2-5, the V gene TRBV6-1; perhaps TRBD1 as D (5 bases). CDR3 length equals 14 residues. Germline V gives CDR1 MNHNS, CDR2 SASEGT. Trimming pared 5 bases from V and 4 bases from J, leaving 14 bases between. Here the CDR3 DNA reads TGTGCCAGCAGTCTCAGGGATGGCCGAGAGACCCAGTACTTC. It translates to CASSLRDGRETQYF.

This clonotype was seen ten or more times. The chain recombines TRBV30 with TRBJ1-1, with D unresolved. Germline lookup yields CDR1 GTSNPN and CDR2 SVGIG (reference sequence). The CDR3 extends over 12 amino acids. Trimming removed 7 bases at V and 0 bases at J, with 9 bases between. The chain's CDR3 is CALEKLNTEAFF. The CDR3 DNA follows: TGTGCCTTGGAGAAGTTGAACACTGAAGCTTTCTTT.

There are many counts of this clonotype. With a much larger clone just one base away, this may be a read error. In DNA, the CDR3 is TGTGCCAGCAACCCGACTAGCGGGAGTGCCAACGAGCAGTACTTC. The encoded protein is CASNPTSGSANEQYF. This rearrangement joins TRBV7-2 to TRBJ2-7; TRBD2 aligns across 12 bases. The CDR3 extends over 15 amino acids. The germline gives CDR1 SGHTA, CDR2 FQGNSA. V lost 7 bases and J lost 5; bases outside the gene matches: 9.

This clonotype was seen many times. This rearrangement joins TRBV20-1 to TRBJ1-5; 8 bases are shared with TRBD1. The V segment lost 5 bases and the J segment 4 bases; nucleotides outside the gene matches: 7. The CDR3 runs to 14 residues. Germline CDR1 and CDR2: DFQATT and SNEGSKA (reference sequence). This chain's CDR3 is CSASNRGKNQPQHF. The CDR3, as DNA: TGCAGTGCTTCTAACAGGGGGAAGAATCAGCCCCAGCATTTT.

In regard to this clonotype: Being one base from a much bigger clone, this may be a read error. The gene calls are TRBV6-9 and TRBJ1-2, with a tentative D call TRBD1 (6 bases). The V gene's germline CDR1 is MNHGY and CDR2 SVAAGI. This CDR3 region has 14 residues. The CDR3 spells CASSSNDRRNGHTF. CDR3 in DNA: TGTGCCAGCAGTTCCAACGACAGGAGAAATGGCCACACCTTC.

Many counts were recorded for this clonotype. This chain connects TRBV6-1 to TRBJ2-2, with 7 bases fitting TRBD2. The CDR3 runs to 14 residues. After removal of 2 bases from V and 3 bases from J, the junction contained 0 bases not matched to a gene. CDR1 MNHNS and CDR2 SASEGT come from the germline V gene. CDR3 region: CASSELADTGELFF. For the CDR3, the DNA is TGTGCCAGCAGTGAACTAGCGGACACCGGGGAGCTGTTTTTT.

The genes are TRBV4-3 and TRBJ2-7, with D unclear. The CDR3 spans 15 residues. With 0 bases removed from V and 0 bases from J, the gap between germline ends came to 9 bases. The germline gives CDR1 LGHNA, CDR2 YSLEER. The CDR3 region is CASSQDALLSYEQYF. As DNA, the CDR3 is TGCGCCAGCAGCCAAGACGCACTTCTCTCCTACGAGCAGTACTTC.

The sample holds many counts of this clonotype. This chain joins TRBV28 and TRBJ2-5; possibly TRBD2 for D (7 bases). The CDR3 loop spans 16 amino acids. Germline loops: CDR1 MDHEN, CDR2 SYDVKM. Trimming shortened V by 4 bases and J by 4 bases, and 19 bases separated the two germline ends. The CDR3 nucleotides are TGTGCCAGCAGTTACATATTACAGGGAGGGGGAGAGACCCAGTACTTC. It specifies CASSYILQGGGETQYF.

This clonotype was seen at least ten times. The rearrangement joins TRBV6-1 to TRBJ2-5; 9 nucleotides line up with TRBD1. Per the germline V gene, CDR1 is MNHNS and CDR2 is SASEGT. The trim removed 7 bases at V and 4 bases at J, leaving 10 bases unmatched. This CDR3 spans 15 amino acids. The CDR3 protein is CASISGQGSGETQYF. Written as DNA, the CDR3 is TGTGCCAGCATCTCGGGACAGGGCAGTGGAGAGACCCAGTACTTC.

The chain joins TRBV30 to TRBJ1-3, with D unresolved. Germline CDR1 and CDR2: GTSNPN and SVGIG (reference sequence). CDR3 size: 12 residues. Trimming stripped 4 bases from V and 4 bases from J, with 8 bases between. The CDR3: CAWTFGGNTIYF. CDR3 in DNA: TGTGCCTGGACCTTCGGGGGAAACACCATATATTTT.